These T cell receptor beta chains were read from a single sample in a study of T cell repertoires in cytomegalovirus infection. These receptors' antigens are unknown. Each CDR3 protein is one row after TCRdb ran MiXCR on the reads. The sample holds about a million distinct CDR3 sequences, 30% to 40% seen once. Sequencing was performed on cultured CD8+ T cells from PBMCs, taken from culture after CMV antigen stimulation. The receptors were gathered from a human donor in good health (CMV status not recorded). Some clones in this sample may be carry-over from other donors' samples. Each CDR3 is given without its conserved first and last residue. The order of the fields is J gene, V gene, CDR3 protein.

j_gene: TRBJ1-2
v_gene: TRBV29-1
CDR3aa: SVEGRYGYT

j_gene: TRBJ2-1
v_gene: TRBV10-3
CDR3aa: AISLTLTGQEYNEQF

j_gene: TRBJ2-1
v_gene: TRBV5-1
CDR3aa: ASSSNPSGGADEQF

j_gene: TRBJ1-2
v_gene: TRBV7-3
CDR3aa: ASRHPREQADA

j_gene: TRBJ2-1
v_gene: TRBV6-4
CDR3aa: ASSGLAGGVEEQF

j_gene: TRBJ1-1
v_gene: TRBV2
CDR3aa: ASSVKVNTEAF

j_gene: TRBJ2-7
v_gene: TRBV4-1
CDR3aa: ASSQDLLAGGNEQY

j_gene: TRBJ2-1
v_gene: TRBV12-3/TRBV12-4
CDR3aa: ASSPSSGGPQF

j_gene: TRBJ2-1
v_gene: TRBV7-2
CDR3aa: ASSREIGSYNEQF

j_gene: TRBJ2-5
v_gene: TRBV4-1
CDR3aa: ASSPLGETETQY

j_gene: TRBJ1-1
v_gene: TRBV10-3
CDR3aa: AIRNGLSAF

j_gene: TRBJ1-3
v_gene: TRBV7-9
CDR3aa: ASSGQGVSGNTIY

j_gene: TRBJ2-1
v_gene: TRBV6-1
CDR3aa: ASTSLAGGPGYNEQF

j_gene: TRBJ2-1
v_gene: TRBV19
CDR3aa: ASCPGQGSREQF

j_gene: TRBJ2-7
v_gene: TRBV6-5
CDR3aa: ASRLSARIYEQY

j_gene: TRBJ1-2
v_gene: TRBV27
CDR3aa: ASSLTRTGGVIYGYT

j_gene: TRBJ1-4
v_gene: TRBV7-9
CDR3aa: ASTQFPDNDNEKLF

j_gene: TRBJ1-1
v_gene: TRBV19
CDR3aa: ASSIDPQGWTEAF

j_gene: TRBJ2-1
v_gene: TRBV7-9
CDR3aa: ASSPPTGGYEQF

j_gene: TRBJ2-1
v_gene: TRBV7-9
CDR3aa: ASSPSRGALVNEQF

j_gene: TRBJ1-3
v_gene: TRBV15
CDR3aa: ATSRPKELGNTIY

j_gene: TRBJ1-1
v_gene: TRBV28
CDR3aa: ASRPLQGGTEAF

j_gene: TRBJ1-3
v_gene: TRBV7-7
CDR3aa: ASSPSDRLFPGNTIY

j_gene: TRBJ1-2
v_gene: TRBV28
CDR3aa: ASSLTLKDYGYT

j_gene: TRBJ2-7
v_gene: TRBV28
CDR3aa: ASTSAGEYEQY

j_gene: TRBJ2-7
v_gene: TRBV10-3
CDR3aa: AISEKRAGGYEQY

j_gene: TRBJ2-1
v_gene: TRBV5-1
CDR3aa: ASSFRQGINEQF

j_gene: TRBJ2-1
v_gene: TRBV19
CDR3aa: ASSTGYGQF

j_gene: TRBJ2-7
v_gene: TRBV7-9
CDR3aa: ASSWPGMYEQY

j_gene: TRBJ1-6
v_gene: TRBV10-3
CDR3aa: AISEGGTAGSPLH

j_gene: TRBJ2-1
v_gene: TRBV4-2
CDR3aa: ASSPLRLAGGTEQF

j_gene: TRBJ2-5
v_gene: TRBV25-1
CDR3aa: ASTGRGQVPSKETQY

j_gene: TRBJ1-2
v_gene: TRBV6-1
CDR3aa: ASTTQSLLRDLLGYT

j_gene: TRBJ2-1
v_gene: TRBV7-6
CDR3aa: ASSTRQGEDEQF

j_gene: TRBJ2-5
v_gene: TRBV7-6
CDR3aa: ASSLAIGGALVDETQY

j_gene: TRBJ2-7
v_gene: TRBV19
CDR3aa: ASSIPSYEQY

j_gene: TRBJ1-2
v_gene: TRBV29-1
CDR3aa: SVTGNYGYT

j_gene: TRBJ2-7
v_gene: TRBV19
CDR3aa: ARRFAGTGVYEQY

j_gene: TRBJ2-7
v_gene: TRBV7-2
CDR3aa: ASSLGQGVEQY

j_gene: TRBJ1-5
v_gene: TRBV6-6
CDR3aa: ASTIGPNQPQH

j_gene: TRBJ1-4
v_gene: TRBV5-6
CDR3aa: ASSPRDITEKLF

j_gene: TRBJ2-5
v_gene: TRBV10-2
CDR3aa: ASIRDGYQETQY

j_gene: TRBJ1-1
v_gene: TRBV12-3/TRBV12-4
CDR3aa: ASSFKVGAF

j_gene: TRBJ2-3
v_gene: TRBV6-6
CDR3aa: ASSYLLEDTQY

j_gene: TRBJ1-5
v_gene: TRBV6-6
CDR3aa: ASSLNTGNNQPQH

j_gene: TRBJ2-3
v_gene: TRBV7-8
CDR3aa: ASSPGPSQDTQY

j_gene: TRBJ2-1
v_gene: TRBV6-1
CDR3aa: ASRWVNEQF

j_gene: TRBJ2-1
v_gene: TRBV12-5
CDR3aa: ASGSSGATNNEQF

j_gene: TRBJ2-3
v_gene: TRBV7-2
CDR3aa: ASSLEFQSGGTSDTQY

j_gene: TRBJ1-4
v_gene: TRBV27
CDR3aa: ASRVQGDEKLF

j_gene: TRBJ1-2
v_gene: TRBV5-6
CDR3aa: ATLLAKRGTRLYGGYT

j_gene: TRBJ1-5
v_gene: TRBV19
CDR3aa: ASRVGETNQPQH

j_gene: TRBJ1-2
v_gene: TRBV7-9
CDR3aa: ASSSWGDT

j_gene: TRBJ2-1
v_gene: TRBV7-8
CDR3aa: ASSFHGSGGAYNEQF

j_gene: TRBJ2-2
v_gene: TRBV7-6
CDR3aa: ASSIPIAGGGAGELF

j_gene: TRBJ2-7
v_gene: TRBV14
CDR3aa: ASSPVPGDFLYEQY